A single sample gave rise to the 5 T cell receptor beta chains below, sequenced in a study of graft-versus-host responses after intestinal transplantation. No antigen has been assigned to these receptors. Profiling relied on immunoSEQ multiplex PCR, and the TCRdb table lists in-frame clones only, not all of them. Of about 70,000 clones listed, roughly 88% were seen once; the top ten hold about 1.3%. Specimen: unstimulated CD8+ T cells sorted from spleen or lymph node cells, collected before intestinal transplant. The receptors derive from a human donor who received an intestinal transplant.

A remark on this clone: One end of the junction does not line up with germline, which may come from a read error. This sequence joins TRBV2 and TRBJ2-7; D is undetermined. CDR3 size: 14 residues. The germline gives CDR1 SNHLY, CDR2 FYNNEI. The CDR3: CASREEAGYYEQYF. CDR3 coding DNA: TGTGCCAGCAGAGAAGAGGCAGGATACTACGAGCAGTACTTC. The variable domain in full, with the rest retrieved from reference TRBV2 and TRBJ2-7, is EPEVTQTPSHQVTQMGQEVILRCVPISNHLYFYWYRQILGQKVEFLVSFYNNEISEKSEIFDDQFSVERPDGSNFTLKIRSTKLEDSAMYFCASREEAGYYEQYFGPGTRLTVT.

CDR3 DNA sequence: TGCAGCGTTGCGGGAGACAGTGAAAAACTGTTTTTT. It codes for CSVAGDSEKLFF. The rearrangement links TRBV29-1 to TRBJ1-4; TRBD1 might be the D (5 bases). Looked up from germline, CDR1 is SQVTM and CDR2 is ANQGSEA. Trimming shortened V by 4 bases and J by 7 bases, and 10 bases separated the two germline ends. The CDR3 totals 12 residues.

V and J are TRBV10-2 and TRBJ1-2, with a possible D match to TRBD1 (6 bases). V was pared by 7 bases and J by 6 bases, with 15 bases between. CDR1 and CDR2 (germline): WSHSY, SAAADI. The CDR3 length is 13 residues. This CDR3 reads CASTGRGIDGYTF. CDR3 DNA: TGCGCCAGCACCGGCAGGGGAATAGATGGCTACACCTTC.

This chain links TRBV5-6 with TRBJ2-3; the D gene is possibly TRBD1 (5 bases). The CDR3 contains 15 residues. Looked up from germline, CDR1 is SGHDT and CDR2 is YYEEEE. V was shortened by 1 base and J by 4 bases, with 13 bases between the two germline ends. The CDR3 sequence: CASSLMVRGSDTQYF. The CDR3 DNA is TGTGCCAGCAGCTTGATGGTTAGGGGTTCAGATACGCAGTATTTT.

The chain uses TRBV7-8 and TRBJ1-2; D may be TRBD1 (5 bases). Between the trimmed V and J ends, which lost 2 bases and 2 bases, there was a span of 12 bases. CDR3 length: 15 amino acids. Germline V gene data show CDR1 as SGHVS and CDR2 as FQNEAQ. CDR3 protein: CASSLREQANYGYTF. Here the CDR3 DNA reads TGTGCCAGCAGCTTAAGGGAACAGGCAAACTATGGCTACACCTTC.